The T cell receptor (beta chain) under discussion was sequenced for a study of cytomegalovirus exposure and HLA in healthy donors. About the research overall: Approximately 81% of some 390 genotyped donors fell in the Caucasian-associated ancestry cluster. Study observations and caveats: Prior analysis indicated that the majority of TCR beta V segments exhibited productivity approximately 90% or approximately 30% of the time. Later work showed greater clonal expansion in HLA-associated TCR beta chains than in equally common others.

This CDR3 is 17 amino acids long. Looked up from germline, CDR1 is SNHLY and CDR2 is FYNNEI. V dropped 6 bases and J dropped 0; count of bases not matched to a gene: 10. Regarding this clone: The antigen remains undetermined.

The PCR made use of 60 Vbeta and 13 Jbeta primers. TCRdb's table, derived via immunoSEQ multiplex PCR, lists solely in-frame clones and lacks some. The table includes 200,000 to 250,000 clones, roughly 79% detected once. The V call is TRBV2, the J call TRBJ2-1; TRBD1 matches at 8 bases. The sequence was obtained from a middle-aged woman in good health and CMV-seronegative. Sequenced: PBMCs. CDR3 nucleotides: TGTGCCAGCAGGCAGGGGGCGAGGGTTAGCTCCTACAATGAGCAGTTCTTC. Its translation: CASRQGARVSSYNEQFF.